Sequencing of this TCR beta chain was carried out in a study of CD8 T cells in Susac syndrome. Broader study findings: The number of individuals included in the study's TCR sequencing and HLA analysis was acknowledged as relatively small.

The authors carried out high-throughput sequencing of TCR beta. They applied it to CD8+ and CD4+ T cells obtained from blood. FACS was used to enrich TEMRA cells, whereas the CD8+ and CD4+ T cells were obtained by negative isolation. As for this clonotype: The antigen is unknown.

Random hexamers primed reverse transcription of about 0.45 to 1 ug RNA. One entry per CDR3 protein results from TCRdb running MiXCR on the immunoSEQ multiplex PCR reads. The table has about 80,000 distinct CDR3 sequences, over 85% seen once. This CDR3 contains 14 residues. CDR1 is LNHNV and CDR2 is YYDKDF in the germline V gene (reference sequence). V lost 4 bases and J 4 bases, leaving 13 bases between the germline ends. Sequenced input: CD8+ T cells from PBMCs. This receptor was obtained from a human donor with Susac syndrome. The chain carries TRBV15 and TRBJ1-2, with a possible D match to TRBD1 (6 bases). The CDR3 region is CATSTPGDGYGYTF. DNA of the CDR3: TGTGCCACCAGCACCCCAGGGGACGGCTATGGCTACACCTTC.